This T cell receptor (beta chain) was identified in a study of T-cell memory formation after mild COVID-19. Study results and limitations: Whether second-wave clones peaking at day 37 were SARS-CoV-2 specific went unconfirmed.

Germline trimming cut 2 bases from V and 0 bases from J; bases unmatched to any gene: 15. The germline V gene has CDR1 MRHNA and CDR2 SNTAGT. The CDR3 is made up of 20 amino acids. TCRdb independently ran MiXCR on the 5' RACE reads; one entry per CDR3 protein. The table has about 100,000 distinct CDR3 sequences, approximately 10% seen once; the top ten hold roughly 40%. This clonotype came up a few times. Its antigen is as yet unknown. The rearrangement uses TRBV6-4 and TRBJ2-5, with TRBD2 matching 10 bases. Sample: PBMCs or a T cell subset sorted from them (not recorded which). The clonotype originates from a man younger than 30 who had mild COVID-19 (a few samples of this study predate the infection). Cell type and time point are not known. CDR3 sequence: CASSDPHGLAARRYQETQYF. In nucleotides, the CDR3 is TGTGCCAGCAGTGACCCACACGGACTAGCGGCTCGAAGGTACCAAGAGACCCAGTACTTC.